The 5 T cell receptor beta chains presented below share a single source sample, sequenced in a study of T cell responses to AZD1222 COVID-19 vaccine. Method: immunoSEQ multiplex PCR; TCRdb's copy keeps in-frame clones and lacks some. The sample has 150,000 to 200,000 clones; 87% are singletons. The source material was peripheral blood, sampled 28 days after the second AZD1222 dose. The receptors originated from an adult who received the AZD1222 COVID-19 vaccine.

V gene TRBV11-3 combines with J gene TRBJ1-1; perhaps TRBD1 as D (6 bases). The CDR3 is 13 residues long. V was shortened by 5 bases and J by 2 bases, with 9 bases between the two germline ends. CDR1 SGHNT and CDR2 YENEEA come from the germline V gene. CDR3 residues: CASSLDSNTEAFF. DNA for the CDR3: TGTGCCAGCAGCCTGGACAGTAACACTGAAGCTTTCTTT.

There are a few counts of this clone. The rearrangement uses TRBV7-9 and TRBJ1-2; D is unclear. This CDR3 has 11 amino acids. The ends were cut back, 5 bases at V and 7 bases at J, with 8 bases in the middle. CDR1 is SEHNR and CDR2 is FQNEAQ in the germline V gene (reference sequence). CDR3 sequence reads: CASSPGVGYTF. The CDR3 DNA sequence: TGTGCCAGCAGCCCCGGGGTTGGCTACACCTTC. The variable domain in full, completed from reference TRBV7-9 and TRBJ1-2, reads DTGVSQNPRHKITKRGQNVTFRCDPISEHNRLYWYRQTLGQGPEFLTYFQNEAQLEKSRLLSDRFSAERPKGSFSTLEIQRTEQGDSAMYLCASSPGVGYTFGSGTRLTVV.

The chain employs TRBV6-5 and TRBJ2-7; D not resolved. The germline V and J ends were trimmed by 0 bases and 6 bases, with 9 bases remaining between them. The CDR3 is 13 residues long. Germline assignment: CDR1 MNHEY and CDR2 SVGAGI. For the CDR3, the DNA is TGTGCCAGCAGTTACTCCACAGCGCGCGAGCAGTACTTC. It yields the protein CASSYSTAREQYF.

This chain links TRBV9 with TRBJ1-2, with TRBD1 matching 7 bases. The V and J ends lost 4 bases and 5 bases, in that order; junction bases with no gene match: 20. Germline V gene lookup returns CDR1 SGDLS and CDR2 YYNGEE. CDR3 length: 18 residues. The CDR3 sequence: CASSLGQAPGSFRYGYTF. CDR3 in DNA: TGTGCCAGCAGCCTCGGACAGGCTCCGGGTTCGTTTCGTTATGGCTACACCTTC.

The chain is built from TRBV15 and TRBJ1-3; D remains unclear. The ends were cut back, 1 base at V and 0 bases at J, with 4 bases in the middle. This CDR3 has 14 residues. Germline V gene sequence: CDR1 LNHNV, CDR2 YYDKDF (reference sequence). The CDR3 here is CATSRVGSGNTIYF. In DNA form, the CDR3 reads TGTGCCACCAGCAGAGTCGGCTCTGGAAACACCATATATTTT.